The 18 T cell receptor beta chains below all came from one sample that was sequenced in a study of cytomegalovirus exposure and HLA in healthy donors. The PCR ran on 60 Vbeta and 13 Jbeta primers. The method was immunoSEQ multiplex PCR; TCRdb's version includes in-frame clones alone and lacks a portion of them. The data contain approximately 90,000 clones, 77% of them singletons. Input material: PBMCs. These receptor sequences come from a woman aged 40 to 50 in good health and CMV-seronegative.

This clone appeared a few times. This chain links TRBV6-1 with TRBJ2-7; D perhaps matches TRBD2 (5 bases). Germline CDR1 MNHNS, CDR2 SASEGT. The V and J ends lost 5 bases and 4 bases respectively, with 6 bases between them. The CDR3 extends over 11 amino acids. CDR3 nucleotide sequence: TGTGCCAGCAGTCGGGGTTACGAGCAGTACTTC. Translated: CASSRGYEQYF.

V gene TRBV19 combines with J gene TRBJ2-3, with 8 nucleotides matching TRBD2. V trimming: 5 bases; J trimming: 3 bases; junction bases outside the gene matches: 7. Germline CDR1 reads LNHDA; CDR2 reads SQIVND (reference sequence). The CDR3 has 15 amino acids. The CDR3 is CASSGAGVYTDTQYF. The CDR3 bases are TGTGCCAGTAGTGGAGCGGGGGTTTATACAGATACGCAGTATTTT.

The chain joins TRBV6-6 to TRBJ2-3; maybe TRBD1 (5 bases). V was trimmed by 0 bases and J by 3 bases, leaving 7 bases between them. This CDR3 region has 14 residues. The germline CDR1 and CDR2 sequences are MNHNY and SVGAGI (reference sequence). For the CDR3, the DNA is TGTGCCAGCAGTTACTCCGACAGAACAGATACGCAGTATTTT. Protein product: CASSYSDRTDTQYF.

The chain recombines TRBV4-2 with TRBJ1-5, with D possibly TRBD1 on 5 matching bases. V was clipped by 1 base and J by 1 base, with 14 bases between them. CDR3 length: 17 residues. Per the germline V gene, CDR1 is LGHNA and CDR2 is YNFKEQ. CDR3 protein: CASSQGILGGSNQPQHF. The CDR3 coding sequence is TGTGCCAGCAGCCAAGGAATATTGGGGGGAAGCAATCAGCCCCAGCATTTT.

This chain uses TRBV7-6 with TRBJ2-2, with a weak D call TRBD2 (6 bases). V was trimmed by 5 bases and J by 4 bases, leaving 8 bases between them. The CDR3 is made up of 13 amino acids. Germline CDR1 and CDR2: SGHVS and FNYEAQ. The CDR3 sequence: CASSLGGTGELFF. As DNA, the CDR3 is TGTGCCAGCAGCCTCGGGGGCACCGGGGAGCTGTTTTTT.

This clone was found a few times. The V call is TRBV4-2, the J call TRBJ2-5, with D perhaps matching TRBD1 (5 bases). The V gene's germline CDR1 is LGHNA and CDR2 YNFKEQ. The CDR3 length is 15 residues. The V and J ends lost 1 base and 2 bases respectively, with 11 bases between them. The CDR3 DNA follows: TGTGCCAGCAGCCAAGGGGGCCAGGGACAAGAGACCCAGTACTTC. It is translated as CASSQGGQGQETQYF.

The CDR3 DNA is TGCGCCAGCAGCCGCGCCGGGACAGCATCCAGTGGCTACACCTTC. The encoded protein is CASSRAGTASSGYTF. V and J are TRBV4-1 and TRBJ1-2; 7 bases fit TRBD1. The CDR3 consists of 15 residues. The V segment lost 4 bases and the J segment 7 bases; nucleotides outside the gene matches: 12. Per the germline V gene, CDR1 is MGHRA and CDR2 is YSYEKL.

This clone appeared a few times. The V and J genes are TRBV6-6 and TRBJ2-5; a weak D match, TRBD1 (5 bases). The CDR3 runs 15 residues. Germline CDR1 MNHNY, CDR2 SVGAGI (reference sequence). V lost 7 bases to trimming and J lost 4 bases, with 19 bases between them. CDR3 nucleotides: TGTGCCAGCACCCCGACCCCAGGGATTTTAGAGACCCAGTACTTC. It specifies CASTPTPGILETQYF.

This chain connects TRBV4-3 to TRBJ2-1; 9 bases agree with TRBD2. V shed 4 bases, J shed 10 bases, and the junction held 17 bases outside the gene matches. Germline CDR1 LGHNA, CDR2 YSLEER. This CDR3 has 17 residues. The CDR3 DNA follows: TGCGCCAGCAGCCCTGAGAGCGGGGGGACCCTCCGGAGAGAGCAGTTCTTC. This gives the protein CASSPESGGTLRREQFF.

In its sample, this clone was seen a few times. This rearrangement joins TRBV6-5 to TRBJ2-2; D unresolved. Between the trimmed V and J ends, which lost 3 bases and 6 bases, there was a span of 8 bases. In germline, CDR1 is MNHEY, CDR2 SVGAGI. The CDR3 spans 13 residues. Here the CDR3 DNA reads TGTGCCAGCAGTTATTTGAGTTCCGGGGAGCTGTTTTTT. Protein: CASSYLSSGELFF.

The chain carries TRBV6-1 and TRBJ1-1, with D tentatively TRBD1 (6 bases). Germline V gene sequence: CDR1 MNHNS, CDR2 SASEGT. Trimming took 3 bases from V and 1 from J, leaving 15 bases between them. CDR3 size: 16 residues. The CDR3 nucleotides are TGTGCCAGCAGTGACACCCAAACAGGGTCGAACACTGAAGCTTTCTTT. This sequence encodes CASSDTQTGSNTEAFF.

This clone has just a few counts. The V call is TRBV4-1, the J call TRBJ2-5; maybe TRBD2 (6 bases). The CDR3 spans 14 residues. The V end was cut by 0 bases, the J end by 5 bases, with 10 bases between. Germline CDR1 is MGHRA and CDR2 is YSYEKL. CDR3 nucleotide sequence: TGCGCCAGCAGCCAAGAGGGACTGCTGGAGACCCAGTACTTC. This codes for CASSQEGLLETQYF.

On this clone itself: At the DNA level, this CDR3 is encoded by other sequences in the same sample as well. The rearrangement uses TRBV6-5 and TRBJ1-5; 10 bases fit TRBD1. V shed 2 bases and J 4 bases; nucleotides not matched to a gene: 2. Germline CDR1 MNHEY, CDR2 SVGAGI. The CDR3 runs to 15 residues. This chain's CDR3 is CASSYGTGVNQPQHF. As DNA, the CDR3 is TGTGCCAGCAGTTACGGGACAGGGGTAAATCAGCCCCAGCATTTT.

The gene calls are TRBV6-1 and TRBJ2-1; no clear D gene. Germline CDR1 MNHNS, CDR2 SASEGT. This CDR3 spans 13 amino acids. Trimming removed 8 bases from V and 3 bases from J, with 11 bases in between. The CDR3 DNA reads TGTGCCAGCGAGCGCCCTCTCTACAATGAGCAGTTCTTC. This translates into CASERPLYNEQFF.

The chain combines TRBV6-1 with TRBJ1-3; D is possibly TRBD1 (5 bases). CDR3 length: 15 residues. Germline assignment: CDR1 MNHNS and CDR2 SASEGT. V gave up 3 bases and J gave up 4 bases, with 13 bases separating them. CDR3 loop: CASSDSRTQGNTIYF. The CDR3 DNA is TGTGCCAGCAGTGATTCTAGGACACAAGGAAACACCATATATTTT.

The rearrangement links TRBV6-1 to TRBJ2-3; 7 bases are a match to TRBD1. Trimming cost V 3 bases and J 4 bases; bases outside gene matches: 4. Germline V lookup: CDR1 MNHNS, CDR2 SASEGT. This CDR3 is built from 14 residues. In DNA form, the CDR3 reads TGTGCCAGCAGTGATTTTCAGGGGGCAGATACGCAGTATTTT. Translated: CASSDFQGADTQYF.

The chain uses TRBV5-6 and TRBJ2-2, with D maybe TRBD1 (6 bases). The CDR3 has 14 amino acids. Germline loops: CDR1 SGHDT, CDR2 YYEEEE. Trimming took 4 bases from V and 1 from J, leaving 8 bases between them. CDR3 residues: CASSEGQNTGELFF. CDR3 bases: TGTGCCAGCAGCGAGGGACAGAACACCGGGGAGCTGTTTTTT.

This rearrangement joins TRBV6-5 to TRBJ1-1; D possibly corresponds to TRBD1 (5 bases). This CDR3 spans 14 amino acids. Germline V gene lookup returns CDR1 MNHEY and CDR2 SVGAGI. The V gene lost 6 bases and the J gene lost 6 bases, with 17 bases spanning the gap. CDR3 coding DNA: TGTGCCAGCAGAGAGGACATCGGTTTAGCTGAAGCTTTCTTT. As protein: CASREDIGLAEAFF.